Listed below are T cell receptor beta chains from one sample, sequenced in a study of blood T cell repertoires in COVID-19. The repertoire was sequenced with immunoSEQ multiplex PCR; TCRdb's copy has only in-frame clones and lacks some. The sample carries 75,000 to 95,000 clones, roughly 88% recorded once. Sequencing used peripheral blood. The receptors were sampled from a man aged 45-60 years with active COVID-19. CDR3s include the opening cysteine and the closing phenylalanine or tryptophan. Fields, in order: clone size, J gene, V gene, D gene, CDR3 protein, CDR3 DNA. D genes are given only for firm matches. The size of a clone is reported for some rows only, either as once, few or many, or as a class for expanded clones.

clone_size: -; j_call: TRBJ1-1; v_call: TRBV6-5; d_call: -; cdr3_aa: CASSYSGQLNTEAFF; cdr3_nt: TGTGCCAGCAGTTACTCTGGACAGCTGAACACTGAAGCTTTCTTT
clone_size: -; j_call: TRBJ2-2; v_call: TRBV11-1; d_call: -; cdr3_aa: CASSASGLGELFF; cdr3_nt: TGTGCCAGCAGCGCTTCAGGTCTCGGGGAGCTGTTTTTT
clone_size: -; j_call: TRBJ1-2; v_call: TRBV28; d_call: -; cdr3_aa: CASGHLYGYTF; cdr3_nt: TGTGCCAGCGGACACCTTTATGGCTACACCTTC
clone_size: -; j_call: TRBJ2-3; v_call: TRBV24-1; d_call: -; cdr3_aa: CATSDPRQGYTQYF; cdr3_nt: TGTGCCACCAGTGATCCCCGGCAGGGTTATACGCAGTATTTT
clone_size: -; j_call: TRBJ2-7; v_call: TRBV18; d_call: -; cdr3_aa: CASSPNRQAYEQYF; cdr3_nt: TGTGCCAGCTCACCAAACCGACAGGCCTACGAGCAGTACTTC
clone_size: -; j_call: TRBJ1-1; v_call: TRBV6-5; d_call: -; cdr3_aa: CASSYPGTDMNTEAFF; cdr3_nt: TGTGCCAGCAGTTACCCCGGGACTGACATGAACACTGAAGCTTTCTTT
clone_size: -; j_call: TRBJ2-3; v_call: TRBV9; d_call: TRBD2; cdr3_aa: CASSAGTSGRLGDTQYF; cdr3_nt: TGTGCCAGCAGCGCCGGGACTAGCGGGAGGTTAGGGGATACGCAGTATTTT
clone_size: -; j_call: TRBJ2-5; v_call: TRBV7-2; d_call: -; cdr3_aa: CASSLNAGETQYF; cdr3_nt: TGTGCCAGCAGCTTAAATGCGGGAGAGACCCAGTACTTC
clone_size: -; j_call: TRBJ1-3; v_call: TRBV5-4; d_call: -; cdr3_aa: CASSLGQGNTIYF; cdr3_nt: TGTGCCAGCAGCTTGGGTCAAGGAAACACCATATATTTT
clone_size: -; j_call: TRBJ2-7; v_call: TRBV6-2/TRBV6-3; d_call: TRBD2; cdr3_aa: CASSDQLAGPFYEQYF; cdr3_nt: TGTGCCAGCAGTGACCAACTAGCGGGGCCCTTCTACGAGCAGTACTTC
clone_size: -; j_call: TRBJ2-7; v_call: TRBV30; d_call: TRBD2; cdr3_aa: CAWSAGRLALPPGEQYF; cdr3_nt: TGTGCCTGGAGTGCCGGACGACTAGCCCTCCCTCCGGGCGAGCAGTACTTC
clone_size: -; j_call: TRBJ1-6; v_call: TRBV23-1; d_call: -; cdr3_aa: CATGRDRTLTNF; cdr3_nt: TGCGCCACAGGGCGAGACCGGACCTTAACCAACTTT
clone_size: -; j_call: TRBJ2-2; v_call: TRBV28; d_call: -; cdr3_aa: CASSYRSPNTGELFF; cdr3_nt: TGTGCCAGCAGTTACAGGTCCCCGAACACCGGGGAGCTGTTTTTT
clone_size: -; j_call: TRBJ1-1; v_call: TRBV19; d_call: -; cdr3_aa: CASSMGGTEAFF; cdr3_nt: TGTGCCAGTAGTATGGGGGGCACTGAAGCTTTCTTT
clone_size: -; j_call: TRBJ1-1; v_call: TRBV5-6; d_call: TRBD1; cdr3_aa: CASSLGTGGNTEAFF; cdr3_nt: TGTGCCAGCAGCTTGGGGACAGGGGGAAACACTGAAGCTTTCTTT
clone_size: -; j_call: TRBJ1-2; v_call: TRBV30; d_call: -; cdr3_aa: CAWSVGRGSGYTF; cdr3_nt: TGTGCCTGGAGTGTAGGTCGGGGGAGCGGCTACACCTTC
clone_size: -; j_call: TRBJ1-2; v_call: TRBV14; d_call: -; cdr3_aa: CASSQQGNYGYTF; cdr3_nt: TGTGCCAGCAGCCAACAGGGTAACTATGGCTACACCTTC
clone_size: -; j_call: TRBJ1-1; v_call: TRBV7-3; d_call: -; cdr3_aa: CASSLVAGVNTEAFF; cdr3_nt: TGTGCCAGCAGCTTAGTGGCAGGGGTGAACACTGAAGCTTTCTTT
clone_size: -; j_call: TRBJ1-6; v_call: TRBV12-2; d_call: -; cdr3_aa: CASRLAGGLNSPLHF; cdr3_nt: TGTGCAAGTCGCTTAGCGGGGGGTTTAAATTCACCCCTCCACTTT
clone_size: -; j_call: TRBJ1-5; v_call: TRBV28; d_call: -; cdr3_aa: CASSYGGLGNQPQHF; cdr3_nt: TGTGCCAGCAGTTACGGGGGGCTCGGCAATCAGCCCCAGCATTTT
clone_size: few; j_call: TRBJ1-6; v_call: TRBV5-6; d_call: -; cdr3_aa: CASSFPSSYNSPLHF; cdr3_nt: TGTGCCAGCAGCTTCCCGAGCTCCTATAATTCACCCCTCCACTTT
clone_size: -; j_call: TRBJ2-5; v_call: TRBV7-3; d_call: TRBD1; cdr3_aa: CASSQTGTGETQYF; cdr3_nt: TGTGCCAGCAGCCAGACAGGGACGGGAGAGACCCAGTACTTC
clone_size: -; j_call: TRBJ1-3; v_call: TRBV6-5; d_call: -; cdr3_aa: CASKSQGFSGNTIYF; cdr3_nt: TGTGCCAGCAAATCACAGGGTTTCTCTGGAAACACCATATATTTT
clone_size: -; j_call: TRBJ2-3; v_call: TRBV11-2; d_call: -; cdr3_aa: CASSLDRGLGTDTQYF; cdr3_nt: TGTGCCAGCAGCTTAGATCGAGGGCTCGGGACAGATACGCAGTATTTT
clone_size: -; j_call: TRBJ2-7; v_call: TRBV18; d_call: -; cdr3_aa: CASSPLGGSEGEQYF; cdr3_nt: TGTGCCAGCTCACCACTCGGCGGGTCCGAGGGCGAGCAGTACTTC
clone_size: -; j_call: TRBJ2-3; v_call: TRBV18; d_call: TRBD2; cdr3_aa: CASSGLASDTQYF; cdr3_nt: TGTGCCAGCTCCGGACTAGCGTCAGATACGCAGTATTTT
clone_size: -; j_call: TRBJ2-1; v_call: TRBV5-1; d_call: TRBD2; cdr3_aa: CASSPVAGVYNEQFF; cdr3_nt: TGCGCCAGCAGCCCCGTGGCGGGAGTGTACAATGAGCAGTTCTTC
clone_size: -; j_call: TRBJ1-2; v_call: TRBV28; d_call: TRBD1; cdr3_aa: CASSLSTTGGGYGYTF; cdr3_nt: TGTGCCAGCAGTTTGTCGACGACAGGGGGCGGCTATGGCTACACCTTC
clone_size: -; j_call: TRBJ2-3; v_call: TRBV28; d_call: TRBD2; cdr3_aa: CASSSSGERGGTDTQYF; cdr3_nt: TGTGCCAGCAGTTCTAGCGGGGAAAGGGGTGGCACAGATACGCAGTATTTT
clone_size: few; j_call: TRBJ1-1; v_call: TRBV7-3; d_call: -; cdr3_aa: CASRNDRFGDTEAFF; cdr3_nt: TGTGCCAGCAGGAATGACAGGTTTGGGGACACTGAAGCTTTCTTT
clone_size: once; j_call: TRBJ2-1; v_call: TRBV19; d_call: -; cdr3_aa: CASSTSYNEQFF; cdr3_nt: TGTGCCAGTAGTACGTCTTACAATGAGCAGTTCTTC
clone_size: -; j_call: TRBJ1-1; v_call: TRBV11-3; d_call: -; cdr3_aa: CASSLDTGGEAFF; cdr3_nt: TGTGCCAGCAGCTTAGATACCGGGGGGGAAGCTTTCTTT
clone_size: -; j_call: TRBJ2-3; v_call: TRBV15; d_call: TRBD2; cdr3_aa: CATSTPGLAGGGSTDTQYF; cdr3_nt: TGTGCCACCAGCACCCCCGGGCTAGCGGGGGGCGGCAGCACAGATACGCAGTATTTT
clone_size: -; j_call: TRBJ2-3; v_call: TRBV24-1; d_call: TRBD1; cdr3_aa: CATSEDRGVDTQYF; cdr3_nt: TGTGCCACCAGTGAGGACAGGGGAGTAGATACGCAGTATTTT
clone_size: -; j_call: TRBJ1-2; v_call: TRBV5-1; d_call: -; cdr3_aa: CASSNGNNYGYTF; cdr3_nt: TGCGCCAGCAGCAACGGGAATAACTATGGCTACACCTTC
clone_size: once; j_call: TRBJ1-2; v_call: TRBV29-1; d_call: TRBD1; cdr3_aa: CSVNLRQGDGYTF; cdr3_nt: TGCAGCGTTAACCTAAGGCAGGGGGACGGCTACACCTTC
clone_size: -; j_call: TRBJ1-1; v_call: TRBV5-4; d_call: -; cdr3_aa: CASSSERGNTEAFF; cdr3_nt: TGTGCCAGCAGCTCGGAGCGGGGGAACACTGAAGCTTTCTTT
clone_size: -; j_call: TRBJ2-3; v_call: TRBV25-1; d_call: -; cdr3_aa: CASSPLSGRTDTQYF; cdr3_nt: TGTGCCAGCAGTCCCCTGTCGGGTAGGACAGATACGCAGTATTTT
clone_size: -; j_call: TRBJ2-2; v_call: TRBV28; d_call: -; cdr3_aa: CATRDNRLSNTGELFF; cdr3_nt: TGTGCCACCAGGGACAACCGCCTGTCGAACACCGGGGAGCTGTTTTTT
clone_size: -; j_call: TRBJ2-7; v_call: TRBV7-9; d_call: -; cdr3_aa: CASSSFYEQYF; cdr3_nt: TGTGCCAGCAGTTCTTTCTACGAGCAGTACTTC
clone_size: -; j_call: TRBJ1-1; v_call: TRBV6-2/TRBV6-3; d_call: TRBD1; cdr3_aa: CASSSPPWMGTGEAFF; cdr3_nt: TGTGCCAGCAGTTCCCCCCCGTGGATGGGGACAGGTGAAGCTTTCTTT
clone_size: -; j_call: TRBJ2-3; v_call: TRBV24-1; d_call: TRBD1; cdr3_aa: CATSERTGPSTDTQYF; cdr3_nt: TGTGCCACCAGTGAGAGGACAGGCCCTAGCACAGATACGCAGTATTTT
clone_size: -; j_call: TRBJ1-6; v_call: TRBV7-9; d_call: -; cdr3_aa: CASSLHLSDYTNSPLHF; cdr3_nt: TGTGCCAGCAGCTTACACCTCTCCGACTACACTAATTCACCCCTCCACTTT
clone_size: -; j_call: TRBJ2-7; v_call: TRBV5-6; d_call: TRBD1; cdr3_aa: CASSLSRGSLGEQYF; cdr3_nt: TGTGCCAGCAGCTTGTCCAGGGGGTCCCTCGGCGAGCAGTACTTC
clone_size: -; j_call: TRBJ2-3; v_call: TRBV29-1; d_call: TRBD2; cdr3_aa: CSVEPLGGKDTQYF; cdr3_nt: TGCAGCGTTGAACCCCTCGGGGGGAAAGATACGCAGTATTTT
clone_size: -; j_call: TRBJ2-4; v_call: TRBV5-1; d_call: TRBD2; cdr3_aa: CASSLSNDGGRKNIQYF; cdr3_nt: TGCGCCAGCAGTCTTAGTAACGACGGCGGGAGGAAAAACATTCAGTACTTC
clone_size: -; j_call: TRBJ2-1; v_call: TRBV12-3/TRBV12-4; d_call: -; cdr3_aa: CASSLAEYNEQFF; cdr3_nt: TGTGCCAGCAGTTTAGCCGAGTACAATGAGCAGTTCTTC
clone_size: -; j_call: TRBJ2-1; v_call: TRBV7-2; d_call: -; cdr3_aa: CASSLESPPYNEQFF; cdr3_nt: TGTGCCAGCAGCTTAGAGAGCCCCCCCTACAATGAGCAGTTCTTC
clone_size: -; j_call: TRBJ1-1; v_call: TRBV28; d_call: TRBD1; cdr3_aa: CASSGGTENTEAFF; cdr3_nt: TGTGCCAGCAGTGGAGGGACAGAGAACACTGAAGCTTTCTTT
clone_size: -; j_call: TRBJ1-2; v_call: TRBV28; d_call: TRBD1; cdr3_aa: CASRPNRGRLIGYTF; cdr3_nt: TGTGCCAGCAGACCCAACAGGGGGCGCCTGATAGGCTACACCTTC
clone_size: -; j_call: TRBJ1-2; v_call: TRBV9; d_call: TRBD1; cdr3_aa: CASSAGTGNGYTF; cdr3_nt: TGTGCCAGCAGCGCCGGGACAGGGAATGGCTACACCTTC
clone_size: -; j_call: TRBJ2-4; v_call: TRBV9; d_call: -; cdr3_aa: CASSPGPGPVAKNIQYF; cdr3_nt: TGTGCCAGCAGCCCAGGGCCCGGGCCAGTAGCCAAAAACATTCAGTACTTC